This T cell receptor beta chain was captured by sequencing in a study of T cell repertoires in cytomegalovirus infection. About the study: Indications of both CMV infection and matching HLA type were provided by public TCR beta signatures. Study-wide results and caveats: HLA-C-restricted CMV clonotypes gave the most frequent clonotype in two of eight donors.

This clonotype has only a few counts. Its antigen is as yet unknown. Germline V CDR1 and CDR2: LNHDA, SQIVND (reference sequence). V lost 2 bases and J 1 base, leaving 18 bases between the germline ends. The CDR3 spans 19 residues. TCRdb analysed the reads with MiXCR anew, one entry per CDR3 protein. The profile shows fewer than 950,000 distinct CDR3 sequences, approximately 29% of them singletons. The chain recombines TRBV19 with TRBJ2-6; D ambiguous. The sample consisted of cultured CD8+ T cells from PBMCs, taken from culture after CMV antigen stimulation. The TCR was taken from a human donor in good health (CMV status not recorded). Some clones in this sample may be carry-over from other donors' samples. The CDR3 loop is CASSIPQTYASSGANVLTF. CDR3 coding DNA: TGTGCCAGTAGTATACCACAGACCTATGCTTCATCTGGGGCCAACGTCCTGACTTTC.